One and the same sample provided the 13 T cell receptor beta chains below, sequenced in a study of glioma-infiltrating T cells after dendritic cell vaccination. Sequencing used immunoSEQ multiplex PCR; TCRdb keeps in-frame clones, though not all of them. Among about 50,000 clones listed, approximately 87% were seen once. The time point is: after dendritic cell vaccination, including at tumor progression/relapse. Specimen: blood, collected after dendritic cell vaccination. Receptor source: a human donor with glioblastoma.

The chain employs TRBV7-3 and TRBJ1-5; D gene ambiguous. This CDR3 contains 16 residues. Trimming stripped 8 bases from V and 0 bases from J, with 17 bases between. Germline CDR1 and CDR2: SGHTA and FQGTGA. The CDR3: CASLAVGRYSNQPQHF. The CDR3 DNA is TGTGCCAGCCTCGCCGTGGGCAGGTATAGCAATCAGCCCCAGCATTTT.

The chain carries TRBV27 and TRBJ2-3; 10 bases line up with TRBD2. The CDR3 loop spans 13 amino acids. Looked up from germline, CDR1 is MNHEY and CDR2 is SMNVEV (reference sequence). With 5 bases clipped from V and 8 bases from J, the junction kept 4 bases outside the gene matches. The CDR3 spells CASSLRTSGTQYF. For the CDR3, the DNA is TGTGCCAGCAGTCTCCGGACTAGCGGTACGCAGTATTTT.

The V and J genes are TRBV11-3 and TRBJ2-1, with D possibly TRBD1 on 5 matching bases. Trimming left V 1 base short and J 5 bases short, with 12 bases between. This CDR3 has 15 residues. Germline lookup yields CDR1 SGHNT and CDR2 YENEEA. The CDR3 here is CASSLAGIYDNEQFF. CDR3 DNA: TGTGCCAGCAGCTTAGCAGGGATTTATGACAATGAGCAGTTCTTC.

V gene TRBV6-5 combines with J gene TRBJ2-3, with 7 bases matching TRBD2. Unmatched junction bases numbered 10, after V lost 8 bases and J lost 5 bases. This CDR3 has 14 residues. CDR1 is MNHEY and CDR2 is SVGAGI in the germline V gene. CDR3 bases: TGTGCCAGCTCGGACTGGGCGGGGGAAGATACGCAGTATTTT. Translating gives CASSDWAGEDTQYF.

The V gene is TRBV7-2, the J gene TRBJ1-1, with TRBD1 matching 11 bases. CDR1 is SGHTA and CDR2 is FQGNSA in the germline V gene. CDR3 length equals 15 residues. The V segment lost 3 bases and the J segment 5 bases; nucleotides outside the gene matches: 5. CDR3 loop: CASSFGTGGNTEAFF. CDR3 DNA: TGTGCCAGCAGCTTTGGGACAGGGGGGAATACTGAAGCTTTCTTT.

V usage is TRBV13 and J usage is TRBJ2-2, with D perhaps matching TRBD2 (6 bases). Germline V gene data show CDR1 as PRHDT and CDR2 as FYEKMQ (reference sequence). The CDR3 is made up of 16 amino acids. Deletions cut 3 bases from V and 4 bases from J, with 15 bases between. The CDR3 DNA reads TGTGCCAGCAGCTTGTTTGGGGAGGTCAGCACCGGGGAGCTGTTTTTT. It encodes CASSLFGEVSTGELFF.

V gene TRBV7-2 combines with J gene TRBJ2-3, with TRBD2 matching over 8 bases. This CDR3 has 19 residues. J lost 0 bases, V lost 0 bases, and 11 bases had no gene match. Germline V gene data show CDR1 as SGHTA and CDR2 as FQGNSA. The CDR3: CASSLAGWRGDPSTDTQYF. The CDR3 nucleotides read TGTGCCAGCAGCTTAGCTGGGTGGCGGGGGGATCCTAGCACAGATACGCAGTATTTT. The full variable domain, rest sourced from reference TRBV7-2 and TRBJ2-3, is GAGVSQSPSNKVTEKGKDVELRCDPISGHTALYWYRQSLGQGLEFLIYFQGNSAPDKSGLPSDRFSAERTGGSVSTLTIQRTQQEDSAVYLCASSLAGWRGDPSTDTQYFGPGTRLTVL.

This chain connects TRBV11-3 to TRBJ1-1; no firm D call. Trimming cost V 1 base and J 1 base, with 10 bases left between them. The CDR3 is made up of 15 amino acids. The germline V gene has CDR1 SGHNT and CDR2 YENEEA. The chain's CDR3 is CASSLVFEGNTEAFF. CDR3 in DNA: TGTGCCAGCAGCTTAGTATTTGAGGGGAACACTGAAGCTTTCTTT. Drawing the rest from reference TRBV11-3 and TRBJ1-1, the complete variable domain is EAGVVQSPRYKIIEKKQPVAFWCNPISGHNTLYWYLQNLGQGPELLIRYENEEAVDDSQLPKDRFSAERLKGVDSTLKIQPAELGDSAVYLCASSLVFEGNTEAFFGQGTRLTVV.

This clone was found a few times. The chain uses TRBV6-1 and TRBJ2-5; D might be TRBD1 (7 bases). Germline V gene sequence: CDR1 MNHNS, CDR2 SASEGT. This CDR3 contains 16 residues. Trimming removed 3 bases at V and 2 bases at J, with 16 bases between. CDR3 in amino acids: CASSEGAGQRQETQYF. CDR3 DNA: TGTGCCAGCAGTGAGGGCGCGGGACAGAGACAAGAGACCCAGTACTTC.

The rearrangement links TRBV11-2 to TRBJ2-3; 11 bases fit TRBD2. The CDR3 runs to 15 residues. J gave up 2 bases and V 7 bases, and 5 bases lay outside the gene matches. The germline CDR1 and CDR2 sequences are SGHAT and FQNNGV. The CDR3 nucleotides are TGTGCCAGCACCCGACTAGCGGGGCCCACAGATACGCAGTATTTT. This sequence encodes CASTRLAGPTDTQYF.

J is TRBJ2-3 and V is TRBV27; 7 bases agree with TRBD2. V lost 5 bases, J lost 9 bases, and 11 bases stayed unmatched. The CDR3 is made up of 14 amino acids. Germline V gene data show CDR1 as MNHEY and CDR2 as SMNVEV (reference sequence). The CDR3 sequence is CASSPNQGLRTQYF. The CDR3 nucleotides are TGTGCCAGCAGTCCGAACCAGGGACTACGGACGCAGTATTTT.

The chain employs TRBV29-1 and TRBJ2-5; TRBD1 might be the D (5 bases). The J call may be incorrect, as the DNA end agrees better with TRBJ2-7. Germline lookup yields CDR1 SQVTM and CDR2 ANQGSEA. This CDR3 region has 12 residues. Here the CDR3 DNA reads TGCAGCGTTGGTAGGGGTGTCGGCGAGCAGTACTTC. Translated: CSVGRGVGEQYF.

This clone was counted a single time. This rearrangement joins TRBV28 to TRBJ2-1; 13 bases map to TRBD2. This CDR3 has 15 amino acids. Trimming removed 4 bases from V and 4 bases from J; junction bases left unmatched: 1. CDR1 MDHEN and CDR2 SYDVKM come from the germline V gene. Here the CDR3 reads CASSWTSGGYNEQFF. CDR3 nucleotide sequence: TGTGCCAGCAGTTGGACTAGCGGGGGATACAATGAGCAGTTCTTC.